These 2 T cell receptor beta chains were sequenced from one sample in a study of T cells after yellow fever vaccination. TCRdb redid the calling of the 5' RACE reads with MiXCR, one entry per CDR3 protein. The data contain about 260,000 distinct CDR3 sequences, around 5.2% of them singletons. Material: CD4+ T cells sorted from PBMCs, obtained on the day of the yellow fever booster vaccination. These receptor sequences come from a young man who received the YFV17D yellow fever vaccine.

The V gene is TRBV20-1, the J gene TRBJ2-3; 9 bases are a match to TRBD2. Per germline, CDR1 DFQATT and CDR2 SNEGSKA (reference sequence). This CDR3 is built from 14 residues. Unmatched junction bases numbered 8, after V lost 6 bases and J lost 4 bases. The CDR3 protein is CSAPPGTSPDTQYF. The CDR3 DNA reads as TGCAGTGCCCCTCCCGGGACTAGCCCAGATACGCAGTATTTT.

This clonotype was observed many times. The chain is built from TRBV7-2 and TRBJ2-7; no firm D call. Germline CDR1 reads SGHTA; CDR2 reads FQGNSA. Trimming took off 7 bases at V and 0 bases at J, with 13 bases between the two ends. The CDR3 loop spans 14 amino acids. CDR3 DNA sequence: TGTGCCAGCACCCCCCCAGGCAGCTCCTACGAGCAGTACTTC. This sequence encodes CASTPPGSSYEQYF.